This T cell receptor (beta chain) came from a study of cytomegalovirus exposure and HLA in healthy donors. General study results and limits: Presence/absence analyses rested on an assumption that sequencing depth was roughly uniform across donors. V- and J-gene trimming of TCR beta was linked (in a later analysis) to a missense DCLRE1C variant. HLA restriction was apparent for most CMV-associated TCR beta chains in a later analysis. Later, an analysis showed that TCR beta chains associated with HLA were more clonally expanded than others that were equally common.

The primer mix had 60 Vbeta and 13 Jbeta primers. Some clones are missing from TCRdb's copy, which holds only in-frame ones; the method was immunoSEQ multiplex PCR. The top ten hold about 2.5% of the sample, which has roughly 100,000 clones, approximately 82% seen once. CDR1 MNHEY and CDR2 SVGAGI come from the germline V gene. Trimming took off 5 bases at V and 9 bases at J, with 11 bases between the two ends. This CDR3 is built from 13 residues. On this clone: Its antigen is not identified.

The chain has TRBV6-5 and TRBJ1-6, with D possibly being TRBD1 (6 bases). The TCR originated in a man in his forties in good health and CMV-seronegative. Source material: PBMCs. The CDR3 loop is CASSTGYRSPLHF. The DNA of the CDR3 is TGTGCCAGCAGTACAGGGTATCGTTCACCCCTCCACTTT.